This T cell receptor (beta chain) was retrieved from a study of blood T cell repertoires in COVID-19. The CDR3 totals 15 residues. V gave up 0 bases and J gave up 5 bases; unmatched junction bases: 3. Germline-derived CDR1 and CDR2 are SGHAT and FQDESV (reference sequence). The data were produced by immunoSEQ multiplex PCR, yet TCRdb's version contains in-frame clones alone and is incomplete. The sample has about 250,000 clones; around 89% are singletons. The sequencing input was peripheral blood. This clonotype originated in a woman aged 25-40 years with COVID-19, enrolled during active disease. V gene TRBV11-1 combines with J gene TRBJ2-2; the match to TRBD2 covers 7 bases. CDR3 amino acids: CASSLARGVTGELFF. The DNA of the CDR3 is TGTGCCAGCAGCTTAGCACGGGGGGTTACCGGGGAGCTGTTTTTT. Supplemented by reference TRBV11-1 and TRBJ2-2, the full variable domain reads EAEVAQSPRYKITEKSQAVAFWCDPISGHATLYWYRQILGQGPELLVQFQDESVVDDSQLPKDRFSAERLKGVDSTLKIQPAELGDSAMYLCASSLARGVTGELFFGEGSRLTVL.